Following are 8 T cell receptor beta chains from one sample sequenced in a study of T cell clones after liver transplantation. The assay was immunoSEQ multiplex PCR, and TCRdb's table has in-frame clones only and misses some. This sample has 55,000 to 75,000 clones, with around two thirds found just once. The input for sequencing was CD4+ T cells from blood, taken at the approximately 16-month timepoint. The receptors shown here come from a human patient who received a liver transplant. Some T cells may possibly be graft donor cells.

J is TRBJ2-5 and V is TRBV11-2; the match to TRBD1 covers 9 bases. V lost 5 bases to trimming and J lost 5 bases; unmatched junction nucleotides: 12. From germline, CDR1 is SGHAT and CDR2 FQNNGV. The CDR3 is made up of 16 amino acids. This CDR3 is CASSTNTGTGWETQYF. The CDR3 region has the DNA TGTGCCAGCAGCACCAACACCGGGACAGGGTGGGAGACCCAGTACTTC.

This clone was detected only a few times. The genes are TRBV4-1 and TRBJ2-5; D is unresolved. CDR1 and CDR2 (germline): MGHRA, YSYEKL. The CDR3 loop spans 13 amino acids. V lost 0 bases, J lost 5 bases, and 7 bases lay in between. CDR3 in DNA: TGCGCCAGCAGCCAAGAAGCGAGGGAGACCCAGTACTTC. Translation gives CASSQEARETQYF.

The sample holds a few counts of this clone. The chain has TRBV28 and TRBJ1-1; D gene ambiguous. There are 14 residues in the CDR3. The germline CDR1 and CDR2 sequences are MDHEN and SYDVKM. Trimming took off 5 bases at V and 7 bases at J, with 17 bases between the two ends. The CDR3, as DNA: TGTGCCAGCAGTGAGGGCATGGATGTAGGTGAAGCTTTCTTT. Its protein is CASSEGMDVGEAFF. The full variable domain, rest sourced from reference TRBV28 and TRBJ1-1, is DVKVTQSSRYLVKRTGEKVFLECVQDMDHENMFWYRQDPGLGLRLIYFSYDVKMKEKGDIPEGYSVSREKKERFSLILESASTNQTSMYLCASSEGMDVGEAFFGQGTRLTVV.

The chain combines TRBV6-5 with TRBJ1-4; 7 bases match TRBD1. Trimming removed 10 bases from V and 3 bases from J; junction bases left unmatched: 8. Looked up from germline, CDR1 is MNHEY and CDR2 is SVGAGI. The length of the CDR3 is 14 residues. CDR3 residues: CATRGAVANEKLFF. The CDR3 bases are TGTGCCACCAGGGGGGCCGTGGCTAATGAAAAACTGTTTTTT.

This sequence joins TRBV10-3 and TRBJ2-3; 13 bases agree with TRBD2. CDR1 and CDR2 (germline): ENHRY, SYGVKD. With 3 bases clipped from V and 4 bases from J, the junction kept 4 bases outside the gene matches. The CDR3 has 16 amino acids. The CDR3 is CAISDTSGGAPDTQYF. For the CDR3, the DNA is TGTGCCATCAGTGACACTAGCGGGGGGGCCCCAGATACGCAGTATTTT.

The chain couples TRBV12-5 to TRBJ1-2; 7 bases map to TRBD1. The CDR3 extends over 15 amino acids. CDR1 is LGHNT, CDR2 FRNRAP, per germline. After removal of 6 bases from V and 7 bases from J, the junction contained 14 bases not matched to a gene. CDR3 amino acids: CASGDGTAKQSGYTF. The DNA of the CDR3 is TGTGCTAGTGGGGATGGGACAGCGAAACAATCTGGCTACACCTTC.

This sequence joins TRBV2 and TRBJ2-3; D is uncertain. This CDR3 has 13 amino acids. The V gene's germline CDR1 is SNHLY and CDR2 FYNNEI. V shed 6 bases and J shed 2 bases, with 9 bases lying between them. The CDR3: CASRTGPTDTQYF. In DNA, the CDR3 is TGTGCCAGCAGGACCGGTCCCACAGATACGCAGTATTTT.

The chain uses TRBV15 and TRBJ2-1; no firm D call. Between the trimmed V and J ends, which lost 1 base and 9 bases, there was a span of 10 bases. The CDR3 loop spans 13 amino acids. Germline CDR1 and CDR2: LNHNV and YYDKDF (reference sequence). The CDR3 reads CATSRVVVGEQFF. As DNA, the CDR3 is TGTGCCACCAGCAGAGTTGTTGTCGGTGAGCAGTTCTTC.